This T cell receptor beta chain was captured in a study of T cells in Graves' hyperthyroidism and ophthalmopathy. With 4 bases clipped from V and 5 bases from J, the junction kept 7 bases outside the gene matches. This CDR3 is 15 amino acids long. Germline CDR1 reads KGHDR; CDR2 reads SFDVKD. This clonotype was recorded at least ten times. The TCR beta CDR3 regions underwent amplification using RNA transcripts as the source. When the TCR CDR3 underwent first-round RT-PCR, the HTBI primer set was used. TCRdb reprocessed the multiplex PCR reads via MiXCR and lists one record per CDR3 protein. The repertoire holds about 250,000 distinct CDR3 sequences, with 22% as singletons.

The sample taken for sequencing was blood. The TCR comes from a young man with Graves' ophthalmopathy. The rearrangement links TRBV24-1 to TRBJ1-5, with TRBD1 matching over 7 bases. CDR3 sequence (DNA): TGTGCCACCAGTGAGCCGGGAGGGACAGATCAGCCCCAGCATTTT. Encoded protein: CATSEPGGTDQPQHF.